Presented here are 18 T cell receptor beta chains from one specimen sequenced in a study of blood T cell repertoires in COVID-19. Clones were sequenced by immunoSEQ multiplex PCR, and TCRdb holds only the in-frame ones, with some missing. The sample lists over 200,000 clones, over 75% occurring once. Sequencing was done on a sample of peripheral blood. The receptor source for this set is an elderly woman with acute or convalescent COVID-19.

This chain joins TRBV5-4 and TRBJ2-2; perhaps TRBD2 as D (5 bases). The CDR3 is 14 amino acids. From germline, CDR1 is SGHNT and CDR2 YYREEE (reference sequence). V was shortened by 0 bases and J by 6 bases, with 9 bases between the two germline ends. The CDR3 DNA sequence: TGTGCCAGCAGCTTGGTGTCCGGGGCCGGGGAGCTGTTTTTT. Protein sequence: CASSLVSGAGELFF.

The chain couples TRBV28 to TRBJ2-7; 7 nucleotides line up with TRBD1. V lost 8 bases, J lost 2 bases, and 3 bases stayed unmatched. The CDR3 sequence is 12 residues long. Germline V gene data show CDR1 as MDHEN and CDR2 as SYDVKM. CDR3 sequence: CASGTVTYEQYF. CDR3 in DNA: TGTGCCAGCGGGACAGTGACCTACGAGCAGTACTTC.

V and J are TRBV27 and TRBJ2-2; 7 nucleotides line up with TRBD1. The CDR3 covers 16 residues. The V gene end was trimmed by 8 bases and the J gene end by 4 bases; junction bases not matched to a gene: 13. In germline, CDR1 is MNHEY, CDR2 SMNVEV (reference sequence). This CDR3 is CASGLTGARGTGELFF. In DNA, the CDR3 is TGTGCCAGCGGACTTACAGGGGCCAGAGGCACCGGGGAGCTGTTTTTT.

This clone has a handful of counts. V and J are TRBV28 and TRBJ2-2; 7 bases are shared with TRBD2. V dropped 7 bases and J dropped 6; count of bases not matched to a gene: 14. CDR1 MDHEN and CDR2 SYDVKM come from the germline V gene. This CDR3 has 16 residues. The DNA of the CDR3 is TGTGCCAGCATCATGGCGGGAGTAATAAGGCCCGGGGAGCTGTTTTTT. Protein: CASIMAGVIRPGELFF. The whole variable domain, filled in from reference TRBV28 and TRBJ2-2, reads DVKVTQSSRYLVKRTGEKVFLECVQDMDHENMFWYRQDPGLGLRLIYFSYDVKMKEKGDIPEGYSVSREKKERFSLILESASTNQTSMYLCASIMAGVIRPGELFFGEGSRLTVL.

This clone was counted a single time. The chain couples TRBV30 to TRBJ1-4; D remains ambiguous. This CDR3 has 13 residues. CDR1 is GTSNPN and CDR2 is SVGIG in the germline V gene (reference sequence). Trimming took 5 bases from V and 1 from J, leaving 8 bases between them. Here the CDR3 DNA reads TGTGCCTGGTCTTCGGGAACTAATGAAAAACTGTTTTTT. It yields the protein CAWSSGTNEKLFF.

The CDR3 DNA follows: TGTGCCAGCAACGGAGATACGCAGTATTTT. Protein sequence: CASNGDTQYF. The chain recombines TRBV7-9 with TRBJ2-3; unclear D gene. This CDR3 is 10 amino acids long. Germline lookup yields CDR1 SEHNR and CDR2 FQNEAQ (reference sequence). The V end lost 7 bases, the J end lost 5 bases, and 4 bases lay between the germline ends.

This chain joins TRBV25-1 and TRBJ2-7; D perhaps matches TRBD1 (6 bases). This CDR3 has 14 amino acids. CDR1 MGHDK and CDR2 SYGVNS come from the germline V gene. Trimming took 4 bases from V and 3 from J, leaving 13 bases between them. This CDR3 is CASSADRPLYEQYF. The CDR3 nucleotides read TGTGCCAGCAGTGCGGACAGACCTCTCTACGAGCAGTACTTC.

The rearrangement uses TRBV5-6 and TRBJ2-7, with TRBD1 matching 9 bases. The germline V gene encodes CDR1 SGHDT and CDR2 YYEEEE. J lost 4 bases, V lost 2 bases, and 7 bases had no gene match. CDR3 length equals 15 residues. This CDR3 is CASSFVGTGPYEQYF. The CDR3, as DNA: TGTGCCAGCAGCTTTGTGGGGACAGGGCCTTACGAGCAGTACTTC.

This clone was seen just once. Relative to the germline gene, one junction end is altered; a read error may explain this. The gene calls are TRBV19 and TRBJ1-5; D not resolved. From germline, CDR1 is LNHDA and CDR2 SQIVND (reference sequence). The CDR3 covers 14 residues. In DNA form, the CDR3 reads TGTGCCAGTACTATAGACCCGTTCAATCAGCCCCAGCATTTT. Its translation: CASTIDPFNQPQHF.

This chain links TRBV10-1 with TRBJ1-5; D might be TRBD1 (6 bases). This CDR3 region has 15 residues. CDR1 and CDR2 (germline): WNHNN, SYGVQD (reference sequence). Trimming stripped 3 bases from V and 6 bases from J, with 15 bases between. The CDR3 nucleotides read TGCGCCAGCAGTGACGAACCACAGGGAACTCAGCCCCAGCATTTT. This translates into CASSDEPQGTQPQHF.

The rearrangement joins TRBV9 to TRBJ2-1; TRBD1 aligns across 11 bases. The trim removed 0 bases at V and 12 bases at J, leaving 14 bases unmatched. The germline gives CDR1 SGDLS, CDR2 YYNGEE. This CDR3 is built from 17 residues. CDR3 sequence: CASSVVWGQGVGEVQFF. CDR3 sequence (DNA): TGTGCCAGCAGCGTAGTGTGGGGACAGGGGGTCGGGGAGGTGCAGTTCTTC.

V gene TRBV27 combines with J gene TRBJ1-4; D perhaps matches TRBD1 (6 bases). There are 16 residues in the CDR3. Germline-derived CDR1 and CDR2 are MNHEY and SMNVEV (reference sequence). The V gene lost 6 bases and the J gene lost 7 bases, with 21 bases spanning the gap. As DNA, the CDR3 is TGTGCCAGCAGATCGGGACCCAGGGGAGAGGGTGAAAAACTGTTTTTT. Translating gives CASRSGPRGEGEKLFF.

CDR3 DNA: TGTGCCAGCAGTACCGGGACAGGGGAGGCCTACGAGCAGTACTTC. Translated: CASSTGTGEAYEQYF. V gene TRBV6-5 combines with J gene TRBJ2-7; the match to TRBD1 covers 10 bases. Trimming took 5 bases from V and 2 from J; bases not matched to a gene: 6. Germline V gene data show CDR1 as MNHEY and CDR2 as SVGAGI. The length of the CDR3 is 15 residues.

The chain links TRBV3-1 (or the pseudogene TRBV3-2) to TRBJ1-3; D unclear. V shed 4 bases and J shed 2 bases, with 15 bases lying between them. Germline CDR1 and CDR2: LGHDT and YNNKEL (reference sequence). CDR3 length: 16 residues. CDR3 nucleotide sequence: TGTGCCAGCAGCCTTTCCTCTCACGAGCCTGGAAACACCATATATTTT. Its protein product is CASSLSSHEPGNTIYF.

The chain recombines TRBV6-1 with TRBJ1-2; D might be TRBD1 (5 bases). CDR1 is MNHNS, CDR2 SASEGT, per germline. The CDR3 covers 13 residues. V lost 2 bases to trimming and J lost 8 bases, with 12 bases between them. The CDR3 DNA reads TGTGCCAGCAGTGAATTAGGGAGGGACGGCTACACCTTC. Amino acid sequence: CASSELGRDGYTF.

V is TRBV18 and J is TRBJ1-4, with 7 bases matching TRBD1. V trimming: 3 bases; J trimming: 10 bases; junction bases outside the gene matches: 8. There are 14 residues in the CDR3. From germline, CDR1 is KGHSH and CDR2 LQKENI. CDR3 region: CASSPLRDSLKLFF. CDR3 coding DNA: TGTGCCAGCTCACCGCTCCGGGACAGTCTAAAACTGTTTTTT.

V and J are TRBV6-5 and TRBJ1-1; no firm D call. Germline CDR1 and CDR2: MNHEY and SVGAGI. Trimming stripped 6 bases from V and 4 bases from J, with 9 bases between. The CDR3 runs to 12 residues. CDR3 bases: TGTGCCAGCAGCTCATTCGGCACTGAAGCTTTCTTT. As protein: CASSSFGTEAFF.

The chain employs TRBV10-3 and TRBJ2-1; 10 positions match TRBD1. Germline V lookup: CDR1 ENHRY, CDR2 SYGVKD. V lost 10 bases, J lost 6 bases, and 6 bases stayed unmatched. The length of the CDR3 is 13 residues. This CDR3 is CATQDRGANEQFF. In DNA form, the CDR3 reads TGTGCCACTCAGGACAGGGGGGCCAATGAGCAGTTCTTC.